The clone carrying this T cell receptor (beta chain) appeared a few times. Its antigen is still unknown. This sample is drawn from a study of T cell repertoires in cytomegalovirus infection. Findings and caveats of the study: Dominating the ex vivo response were TCR beta clonotypes that were CMV-specific and HLA-C-restricted.

Using its own MiXCR run on the reads, TCRdb lists one record per CDR3 protein. The data show 650,000 to 900,000 distinct CDR3 sequences, about 30% seen once. The CDR3 runs 15 residues. J lost 10 bases, V lost 3 bases, and 10 bases had no gene match. CDR1 is SGHAT and CDR2 is FQDESV in the germline V gene (reference sequence). The chain is built from TRBV11-1 and TRBJ2-5; 11 positions match TRBD2. The receptor was derived from a human donor in good health (CMV status not recorded). Some clones in this sample may be carry-over from other donors' samples. Sample: cultured CD8+ T cells from PBMCs, taken from culture after CMV antigen stimulation. CDR3 nucleotide sequence: TGTGCCAGCAGCTTGACTAGCGGGGCCCTCAGGGACCAGTACTTC. Translation gives CASSLTSGALRDQYF.